The next 6 T cell receptor beta chains were all read from a single sample in a study of blood T cell repertoires in COVID-19. Assay used: immunoSEQ multiplex PCR; TCRdb lists only in-frame clones, some missing. The sample lists 90,000 to 100,000 clones; approximately 86% were seen once. The sequencing input was peripheral blood. The receptors shown here come from a man at least 80 years old with acute or convalescent COVID-19.

The V and J genes are TRBV3-1 (or the pseudogene TRBV3-2) and TRBJ1-2, with 8 bases identical to TRBD1. The CDR3 sequence is 18 residues long. The germline gives CDR1 LGHDT, CDR2 YNNKEL (reference sequence). The junction had 15 bases not matched to a gene; V was cut back by 3 bases and J by 3 bases. CDR3 nucleotides: TGTGCCAGCAGCCACCAACCCCGGGACAGGAGTTGGGACTATGGCTACACCTTC. As protein: CASSHQPRDRSWDYGYTF.

CDR3 region: CASSLGLGPGGDTIYF. Written as DNA, the CDR3 is TGTGCCAGCAGCTTGGGTCTGGGCCCCGGAGGAGACACCATATATTTT. This chain links TRBV5-4 with TRBJ1-3, with D unclear. V was trimmed by 0 bases and J by 8 bases, leaving 18 bases between them. This CDR3 has 16 amino acids. Germline V gives CDR1 SGHNT, CDR2 YYREEE (reference sequence).

The V call is TRBV27, the J call TRBJ2-7; 14 positions agree with TRBD2. The CDR3 runs to 17 residues. Looked up from germline, CDR1 is MNHEY and CDR2 is SMNVEV (reference sequence). Germline trimming cut 5 bases from V and 3 bases from J; bases unmatched to any gene: 9. The CDR3 DNA sequence: TGTGCCAGCAGTCTAAAACCGGGACTAGCGGGAGACTACGAGCAGTACTTC. Its protein is CASSLKPGLAGDYEQYF.

The rearrangement joins TRBV2 to TRBJ2-3; D is perhaps TRBD2 (6 bases). This CDR3 has 14 residues. CDR1 SNHLY and CDR2 FYNNEI come from the germline V gene. Trimming removed 1 base at V and 3 bases at J, with 8 bases between. The CDR3 reads CASSEVAGTDTQYF. CDR3 bases: TGTGCCAGCAGTGAAGTTGCGGGGACAGATACGCAGTATTTT.

This chain joins TRBV6-5 and TRBJ1-5, with no clear D. Germline values: CDR1 MNHEY, CDR2 SVGAGI. There are 15 residues in the CDR3. The ends were cut back, 6 bases at V and 2 bases at J, with 14 bases in the middle. DNA of the CDR3: TGTGCCAGCAGATCACTCATGGGAGGCAATCAGCCCCAGCATTTT. Its translation is CASRSLMGGNQPQHF.

V and J are TRBV11-2 and TRBJ1-2; D unclear. V shed 0 bases and J shed 1 base, with 9 bases lying between them. Germline CDR1 is SGHAT and CDR2 is FQNNGV. The CDR3 totals 15 residues. DNA for the CDR3: TGTGCCAGCAGCTTAGAGAGGAGAAATAACTATGGCTACACCTTC. Protein: CASSLERRNNYGYTF.